This T cell receptor beta chain was identified during a study of OX40 agonist ivuxolimab in advanced cancers. The wider study: Each dose-escalation patient presented with hepatocellular carcinoma, melanoma, renal cell or head and neck cancer. General study findings and limits: In CD8+ T cells, expanded clones were on average more numerous than in CD4+.

The protocol was immunoSEQ multiplex PCR, while the TCRdb copy is restricted to in-frame clones and leaves out a portion. This sample has around 11,000 clones, with around 78% found just once. A remark on this clone: Its cognate antigen is unknown.

Per the germline V gene, CDR1 is SGHRS and CDR2 is YFSETQ. Trimming at V came to 3 bases and at J to 4 bases, leaving 6 bases not matched to a gene. The CDR3 consists of 14 residues. Samples of blood were obtained at baseline, on cycle 4 day 1, and on cycle 7 day 1. The chain recombines TRBV5-1 with TRBJ2-7; 8 positions agree with TRBD1. The TCR originated in an adult with an advanced solid tumor such as melanoma, head and neck, liver or kidney cancer. The sample here was CD4+ or CD8+ T cells sorted from blood, taken in a trial of the OX40 agonist ivuxolimab. In DNA, the CDR3 is TGCGCCAGCAGCTACCGGACAGGGAATTACGAGCAGTACTTC. The encoded protein is CASSYRTGNYEQYF.